These 28 T cell receptor beta chains came from one sample sequenced in a study of blood T cell repertoires in COVID-19. The assay was immunoSEQ multiplex PCR, and TCRdb's table has in-frame clones only and misses some. Of around 250,000 clones in the sample, over 75% were seen once. Material: peripheral blood. The receptor source for this set is a man between 50 and 59 years old with active or convalescent COVID-19.

J is TRBJ1-5 and V is TRBV7-2, with TRBD1 matching over 8 bases. V shed 1 base, J shed 3 bases, and the junction held 5 bases outside the gene matches. Germline-derived CDR1 and CDR2 are SGHTA and FQGNSA. There are 16 residues in the CDR3. CDR3 sequence: CASSLGYRGDNQPQHF. CDR3 sequence (DNA): TGTGCCAGCAGCTTAGGGTACAGGGGGGACAATCAGCCCCAGCATTTT.

This chain connects TRBV11-1 to TRBJ2-4, with D perhaps matching TRBD1 (6 bases). This CDR3 region has 13 residues. Trimming took off 5 bases at V and 9 bases at J, with 14 bases between the two ends. CDR1 SGHAT and CDR2 FQDESV come from the germline V gene (reference sequence). CDR3 amino acids: CASSEGVSAIQYF. CDR3 DNA sequence: TGTGCCAGCAGCGAGGGGGTGTCGGCCATTCAGTACTTC.

This chain uses TRBV3-1 (or the pseudogene TRBV3-2) with TRBJ2-7; TRBD2 aligns across 10 bases. The CDR3 totals 13 residues. Germline trimming cut 2 bases from V and 6 bases from J; bases unmatched to any gene: 1. The germline gives CDR1 LGHDT, CDR2 YNNKEL (reference sequence). CDR3 nucleotides: TGTGCCAGCAGCCAATTAGCGGGAGGCGAGCAGTACTTC. Amino acid sequence: CASSQLAGGEQYF.

The chain has TRBV5-1 and TRBJ1-5, with D possibly being TRBD1 (6 bases). The germline V and J ends were trimmed by 5 bases and 4 bases, with 10 bases remaining between them. This CDR3 spans 13 amino acids. Germline CDR1 SGHRS, CDR2 YFSETQ. The CDR3 spells CASSRTVNQPQHF. CDR3 coding DNA: TGCGCCAGCAGTCGGACAGTAAATCAGCCCCAGCATTTT.

CDR3: CASSFDMGGKLFF. As DNA, the CDR3 is TGTGCCAGCAGTTTCGACATGGGTGGCAAACTGTTTTTT. J is TRBJ1-4 and V is TRBV28; D is ambiguous. This CDR3 has 13 residues. V dropped 3 bases and J dropped 11 bases, with 13 bases sitting between them. Germline V CDR1 and CDR2: MDHEN, SYDVKM.

The V call is TRBV29-1, the J call TRBJ2-1; a possible D gene is TRBD1 (6 bases). The V gene's germline CDR1 is SQVTM and CDR2 ANQGSEA. The CDR3 runs to 13 residues. The V end lost 2 bases, the J end lost 5 bases, and 10 bases lay between the germline ends. This chain's CDR3 is CSVEQGTNNEQFF. CDR3 DNA sequence: TGCAGCGTTGAACAGGGGACGAACAATGAGCAGTTCTTC.

This clone appeared a few times. The chain carries TRBV9 and TRBJ1-4; maybe TRBD1 (5 bases). The CDR3 spans 16 residues. Germline V gene data show CDR1 as SGDLS and CDR2 as YYNGEE. V gave up 3 bases and J gave up 7 bases, with 19 bases separating them. This chain's CDR3 is CASSEGAGGTGEKLFF. CDR3 DNA sequence: TGTGCCAGCAGCGAGGGCGCTGGGGGGACGGGTGAAAAACTGTTTTTT.

The chain couples TRBV6-5 to TRBJ1-4; no reliable D call. The CDR3 sequence is 14 residues long. V lost 6 bases and J 0 bases, leaving 8 bases between the germline ends. Germline V lookup: CDR1 MNHEY, CDR2 SVGAGI. As DNA, the CDR3 is TGTGCCAGCAGGTACAGAGCAACTAATGAAAAACTGTTTTTT. Protein product: CASRYRATNEKLFF.

The chain employs TRBV20-1 and TRBJ2-3, with D maybe TRBD2 (5 bases). Between the trimmed V and J ends, which lost 3 bases and 5 bases, there was a span of 21 bases. Looked up from germline, CDR1 is DFQATT and CDR2 is SNEGSKA (reference sequence). This CDR3 has 16 residues. CDR3 bases: TGCAGTGCTAGTGCTTTTTCGGGGTCTCGGGGAGATACGCAGTATTTT. Translation gives CSASAFSGSRGDTQYF.

The chain couples TRBV23-1 to TRBJ1-2; TRBD1 matches at 9 bases. TRBV23-1 is treated as an ORF (open reading frame) with a function not yet certain. The J segment lost 0 bases and the V segment lost 5 bases, leaving 10 bases of the junction unmatched. The CDR3 has 17 residues. CDR3 nucleotides: TGCGCCAGCAGTTCCCCGACAGGGGGTTTAGCTAACTATGGCTACACCTTC. This gives the protein CASSSPTGGLANYGYTF.

The chain is built from TRBV6-4 and TRBJ2-1, with a tentative D call TRBD2 (6 bases). CDR3 size: 19 residues. V was trimmed by 6 bases and J by 0 bases, leaving 24 bases between them. CDR1 is MRHNA, CDR2 SNTAGT, per germline. CDR3 nucleotide sequence: TGTGCCAGCAGGGCGGGCGGGATAACCCTCCTGAGCTCCTACAATGAGCAGTTCTTC. As protein: CASRAGGITLLSSYNEQFF.

The chain couples TRBV7-9 to TRBJ2-1; 12 nucleotides agree with TRBD2. V lost 1 base, J lost 8 bases, and 3 bases stayed unmatched. Per germline, CDR1 SEHNR and CDR2 FQNEAQ (reference sequence). CDR3 size: 15 residues. The CDR3 loop reads CASSLGLAGADEQFF. DNA of the CDR3: TGTGCCAGCAGCTTAGGACTAGCGGGAGCGGATGAGCAGTTCTTC.

This rearrangement joins TRBV5-1 to TRBJ2-3; D gene unclear. The V end lost 0 bases, the J end lost 0 bases, and 5 bases lay between the germline ends. Germline values: CDR1 SGHRS, CDR2 YFSETQ. The CDR3 spans 14 residues. The CDR3 spells CASSLDPSTDTQYF. The DNA for the CDR3 is TGCGCCAGCAGCTTGGATCCTAGCACAGATACGCAGTATTTT.

The rearrangement joins TRBV5-4 to TRBJ2-1; 10 bases align to TRBD2. Looked up from germline, CDR1 is SGHNT and CDR2 is YYREEE (reference sequence). CDR3 length equals 16 residues. The ends lost 6 bases at V and 5 bases at J; junction bases unmatched: 11. CDR3 nucleotides: TGTGCCAGCAACCGGTGGACTAGCGGCCCCAACAATGAGCAGTTCTTC. This gives the protein CASNRWTSGPNNEQFF.

The rearrangement uses TRBV15 and TRBJ1-6; tentatively, D is TRBD1 (5 bases). With 4 bases removed from V and 2 bases from J, the gap between germline ends came to 9 bases. The CDR3 loop spans 15 amino acids. Germline CDR1 reads LNHNV; CDR2 reads YYDKDF (reference sequence). The CDR3 reads CATSKGATYNSPLHF. The CDR3 DNA follows: TGTGCCACCAGCAAAGGGGCCACCTATAATTCACCCCTCCACTTT.

This chain uses TRBV12-3 or TRBV12-4 with TRBJ1-6; no reliable D call. The CDR3 has 13 residues. The V end lost 1 base, the J end lost 9 bases, and 7 bases lay between the germline ends. The CDR3 here is CASSLEAGSPLHF. Here the CDR3 DNA reads TGTGCCAGCAGTTTAGAGGCAGGTTCACCCCTCCACTTT.

The chain employs TRBV5-1 and TRBJ1-5; TRBD1 matches at 8 bases. The trim removed 4 bases at V and 3 bases at J, leaving 6 bases unmatched. Germline assignment: CDR1 SGHRS and CDR2 YFSETQ. This CDR3 has 15 residues. Written as DNA, the CDR3 is TGCGCCAGCAGCCCCGGGACAGGTTTCAATCAGCCCCAGCATTTT. The encoded protein is CASSPGTGFNQPQHF.

In its sample, this clone was seen once. This same CDR3 is encoded by further DNA sequences in the sample. This chain joins TRBV6-5 and TRBJ1-1; weak D call: TRBD1 (6 bases). Germline loops: CDR1 MNHEY, CDR2 SVGAGI. The CDR3 length is 14 residues. Trimming left V 5 bases short and J 0 bases short, with 10 bases between. This CDR3 reads CASSKRGMNTEAFF. DNA for the CDR3: TGTGCCAGCAGTAAGAGGGGGATGAACACTGAAGCTTTCTTT.

The chain links TRBV6-5 to TRBJ2-7; 7 bases line up with TRBD2. V trimming: 0 bases; J trimming: 6 bases; junction bases outside the gene matches: 5. CDR3 length: 14 amino acids. CDR1 and CDR2 (germline): MNHEY, SVGAGI. The chain's CDR3 is CASSYSRASGEQYF. For the CDR3, the DNA is TGTGCCAGCAGTTACTCGAGGGCTAGCGGCGAGCAGTACTTC.

This rearrangement joins TRBV5-1 to TRBJ2-1; D remains unclear. This CDR3 comprises 16 residues. Looked up from germline, CDR1 is SGHRS and CDR2 is YFSETQ. Trimming cost V 4 bases and J 0 bases, with 14 bases left between them. The CDR3 spells CASSRKPRGSYNEQFF. The CDR3 nucleotides are TGCGCCAGCAGCCGAAAGCCGAGAGGCTCCTACAATGAGCAGTTCTTC.

The V call is TRBV4-1, the J call TRBJ1-1; D uncertain. In germline, CDR1 is MGHRA, CDR2 YSYEKL. The V gene lost 1 base and the J gene lost 5 bases, with 8 bases spanning the gap. The CDR3 is 13 residues long. The DNA of the CDR3 is TGCGCCAGCAGCCAAGGGCATGGTACTGAAGCTTTCTTT. Residues: CASSQGHGTEAFF.

The chain has TRBV5-8 and TRBJ1-5; D unresolved. This CDR3 region has 14 residues. Germline V CDR1 and CDR2: SGHTS, YDEGEE. V lost 0 bases to trimming and J lost 4 bases, with 8 bases between them. DNA of the CDR3: TGTGCCAGCAGCTTGGTCAGCAGGAATCAGCCCCAGCATTTT. Its translation: CASSLVSRNQPQHF.

The chain is built from TRBV25-1 and TRBJ1-1, with TRBD1 matching 8 bases. The CDR3 loop spans 14 amino acids. Germline-derived CDR1 and CDR2 are MGHDK and SYGVNS. The ends lost 5 bases at V and 4 bases at J; junction bases unmatched: 6. CDR3 in amino acids: CASSPTGAPTEAFF. CDR3 bases: TGTGCCAGCAGTCCGACAGGGGCCCCCACTGAAGCTTTCTTT.

V and J are TRBV18 and TRBJ1-1; the D is unclear. There are 14 residues in the CDR3. V gave up 4 bases and J gave up 5 bases, with 14 bases separating them. CDR1 and CDR2 (germline): KGHSH, LQKENI. This CDR3 is CASSRTGSGTEAFF. In DNA, the CDR3 is TGTGCCAGCTCACGCACTGGGTCGGGTACTGAAGCTTTCTTT.

CDR3 DNA: TGTGCCAGCAGTTCAGGACAGTCGTACCAAGAGACCCAGTACTTC. This sequence encodes CASSSGQSYQETQYF. This chain joins TRBV2 and TRBJ2-5, with D perhaps matching TRBD1 (6 bases). The germline V gene encodes CDR1 SNHLY and CDR2 FYNNEI. The V end was cut by 5 bases, the J end by 0 bases, with 13 bases between. The CDR3 is made up of 15 amino acids.

The J gene is TRBJ2-1, the V gene TRBV20-1; 9 bases fit TRBD2. The junction had 6 bases not matched to a gene; V was cut back by 3 bases and J by 0 bases. The CDR3 sequence is 16 residues long. CDR1 and CDR2 from the germline V gene are DFQATT and SNEGSKA (reference sequence). The CDR3 DNA reads as TGCAGTGCTAGTGAAAGCGGGAGGATCTCCTACAATGAGCAGTTCTTC. Its protein is CSASESGRISYNEQFF.

The chain recombines TRBV28 with TRBJ1-5; TRBD1 matches at 7 bases. V lost 10 bases to trimming and J lost 2 bases; unmatched junction nucleotides: 8. CDR1 MDHEN and CDR2 SYDVKM come from the germline V gene. The CDR3 is made up of 14 amino acids. This CDR3 is CATLSGTGNQPQHF. The CDR3 region has the DNA TGTGCCACCCTCTCAGGGACAGGCAATCAGCCCCAGCATTTT.

This clone was seen a single time. The rearrangement uses TRBV3-1 (or the pseudogene TRBV3-2) and TRBJ1-1; D not resolved. V was shortened by 3 bases and J by 0 bases, with 8 bases between the two germline ends. Germline assignment: CDR1 LGHDT and CDR2 YNNKEL (reference sequence). CDR3 length: 14 amino acids. CDR3 coding DNA: TGTGCCAGCAGCCACGGAGCGATGAACACTGAAGCTTTCTTT. Translation: CASSHGAMNTEAFF.